This T cell receptor (beta chain) derives from a study of CD4 T cells in relation to SARS-CoV-2 and coronaviruses. Per the germline V gene, CDR1 is SGHNT and CDR2 is YYREEE (reference sequence). The V segment lost 6 bases and the J segment 7 bases; nucleotides outside the gene matches: 14. CDR3 length: 15 amino acids. Before the COVID-19 pandemic, during about 2010-2018, CD4+ T cells were taken from unexposed donors. Cryopreserved PBMCs were CD4-enriched, then split into naive and memory cells. Assay used: immunoSEQ multiplex PCR; TCRdb lists only in-frame clones, some missing. The sample shows about 65,000 clones, around 87% of them seen only once.

The chain recombines TRBV5-4 with TRBJ1-2; 8 bases map to TRBD1. This TCR was recovered from a human donor in good health. Material for sequencing was memory CD4+ T cells from PBMCs. CDR3 coding DNA: TGTGCCAGCACCCAAGGACAGGGATCGGCGGGTGGCTACACCTTC. It codes for CASTQGQGSAGGYTF.